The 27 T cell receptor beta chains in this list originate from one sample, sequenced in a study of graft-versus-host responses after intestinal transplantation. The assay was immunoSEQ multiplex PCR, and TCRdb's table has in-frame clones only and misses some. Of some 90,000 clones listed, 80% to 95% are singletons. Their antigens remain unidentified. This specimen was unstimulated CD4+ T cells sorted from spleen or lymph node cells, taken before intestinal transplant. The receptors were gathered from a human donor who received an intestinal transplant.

The CDR3 bases are TGTGCCAGCAACCCACACGACTCCTCTGGAAACACCATATATTTT. Translated: CASNPHDSSGNTIYF. The chain carries TRBV19 and TRBJ1-3, with unresolved D. CDR1 is LNHDA, CDR2 SQIVND, per germline (reference sequence). This CDR3 contains 15 residues. V was shortened by 9 bases and J by 0 bases, with 15 bases between the two germline ends.

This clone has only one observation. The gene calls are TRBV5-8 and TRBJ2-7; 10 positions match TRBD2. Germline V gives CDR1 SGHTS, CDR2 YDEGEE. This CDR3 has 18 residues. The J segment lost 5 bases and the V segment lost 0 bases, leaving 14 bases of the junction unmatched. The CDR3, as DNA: TGTGCCAGCAGCTTGGGTACCTGGACTAGCGGAGCCGTTGACGAGCAGTACTTC. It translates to CASSLGTWTSGAVDEQYF.

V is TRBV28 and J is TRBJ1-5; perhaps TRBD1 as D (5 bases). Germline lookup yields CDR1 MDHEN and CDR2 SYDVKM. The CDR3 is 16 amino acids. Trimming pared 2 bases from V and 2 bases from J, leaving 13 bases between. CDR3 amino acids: CASSLRSGGGNQPQHF. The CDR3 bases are TGTGCCAGCAGTTTAAGGTCGGGGGGGGGCAATCAGCCCCAGCATTTT.

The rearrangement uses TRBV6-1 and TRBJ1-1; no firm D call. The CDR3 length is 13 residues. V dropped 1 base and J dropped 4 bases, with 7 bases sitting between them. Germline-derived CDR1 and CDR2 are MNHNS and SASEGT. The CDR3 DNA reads TGTGCCAGCAGTGAAGGGCGGGGCACTGAAGCTTTCTTT. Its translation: CASSEGRGTEAFF.

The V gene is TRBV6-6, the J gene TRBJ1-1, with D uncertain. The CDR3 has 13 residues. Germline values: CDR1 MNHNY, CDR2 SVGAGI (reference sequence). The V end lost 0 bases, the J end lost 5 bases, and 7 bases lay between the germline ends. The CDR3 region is CASSYSSTTEAFF. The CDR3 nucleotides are TGTGCCAGCAGTTACTCGAGTACAACTGAAGCTTTCTTT.

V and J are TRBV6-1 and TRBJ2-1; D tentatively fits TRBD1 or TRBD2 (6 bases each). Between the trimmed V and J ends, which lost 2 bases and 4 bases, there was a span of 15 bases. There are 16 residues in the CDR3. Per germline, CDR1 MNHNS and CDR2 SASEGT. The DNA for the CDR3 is TGTGCCAGCAGTGAATTCGGGGGCAGCACATACAATGAGCAGTTCTTC. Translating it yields CASSEFGGSTYNEQFF.

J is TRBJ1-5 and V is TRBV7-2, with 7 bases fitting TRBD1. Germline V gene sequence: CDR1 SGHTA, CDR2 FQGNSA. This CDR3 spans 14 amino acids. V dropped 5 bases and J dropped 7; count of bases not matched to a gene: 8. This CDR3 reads CASSPQGVGQPQHF. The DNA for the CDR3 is TGTGCCAGCAGCCCCCAGGGGGTGGGGCAGCCCCAGCATTTT.

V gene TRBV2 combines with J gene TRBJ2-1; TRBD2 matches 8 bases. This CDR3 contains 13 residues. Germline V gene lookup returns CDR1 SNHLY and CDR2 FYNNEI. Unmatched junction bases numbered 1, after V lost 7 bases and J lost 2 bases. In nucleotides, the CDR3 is TGTGCCAGCACGCGGGAGGCCTACAATGAGCAGTTCTTC. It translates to CASTREAYNEQFF.

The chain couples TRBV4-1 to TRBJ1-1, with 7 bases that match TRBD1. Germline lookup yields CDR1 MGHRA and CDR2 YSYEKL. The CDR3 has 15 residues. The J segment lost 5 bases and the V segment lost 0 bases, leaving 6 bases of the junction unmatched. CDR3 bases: TGCGCCAGCAGCCAAGAGACAGGGTTTGGAACTGAAGCTTTCTTT. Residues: CASSQETGFGTEAFF.

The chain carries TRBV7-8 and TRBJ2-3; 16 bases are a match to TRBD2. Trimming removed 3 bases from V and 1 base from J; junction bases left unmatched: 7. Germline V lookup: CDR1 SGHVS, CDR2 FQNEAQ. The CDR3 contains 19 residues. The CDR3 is CASSFGSGTSGRGTDTQYF. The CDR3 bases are TGTGCCAGCAGCTTTGGCAGCGGGACTAGCGGGAGGGGCACAGATACGCAGTATTTT.

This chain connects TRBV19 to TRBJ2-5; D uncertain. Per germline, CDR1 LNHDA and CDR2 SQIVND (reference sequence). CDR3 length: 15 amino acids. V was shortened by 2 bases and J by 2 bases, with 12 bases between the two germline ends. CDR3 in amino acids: CASSISAVAQETQYF. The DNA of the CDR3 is TGTGCCAGTAGTATATCGGCAGTCGCACAAGAGACCCAGTACTTC. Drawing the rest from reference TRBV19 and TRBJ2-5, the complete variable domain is DGGITQSPKYLFRKEGQNVTLSCEQNLNHDAMYWYRQDPGQGLRLIYYSQIVNDFQKGDIAEGYSVSREKKESFPLTVTSAQKNPTAFYLCASSISAVAQETQYFGPGTRLLVL.

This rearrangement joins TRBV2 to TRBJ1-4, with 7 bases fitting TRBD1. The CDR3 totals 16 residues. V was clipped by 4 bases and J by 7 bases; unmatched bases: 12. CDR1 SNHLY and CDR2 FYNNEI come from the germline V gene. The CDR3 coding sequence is TGTGCCAGCAGTGCCCAAGACAGGGCGAAGAGTGAAAAACTGTTTTTT. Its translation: CASSAQDRAKSEKLFF. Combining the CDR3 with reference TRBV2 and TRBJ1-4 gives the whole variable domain EPEVTQTPSHQVTQMGQEVILRCVPISNHLYFYWYRQILGQKVEFLVSFYNNEISEKSEIFDDQFSVERPDGSNFTLKIRSTKLEDSAMYFCASSAQDRAKSEKLFFGSGTQLSVL.

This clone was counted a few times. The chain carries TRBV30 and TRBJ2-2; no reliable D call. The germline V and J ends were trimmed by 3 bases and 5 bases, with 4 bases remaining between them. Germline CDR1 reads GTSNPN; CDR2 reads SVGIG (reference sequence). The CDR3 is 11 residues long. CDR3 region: CAWRGTGELFF. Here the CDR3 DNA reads TGTGCCTGGAGGGGGACCGGGGAGCTGTTTTTT.

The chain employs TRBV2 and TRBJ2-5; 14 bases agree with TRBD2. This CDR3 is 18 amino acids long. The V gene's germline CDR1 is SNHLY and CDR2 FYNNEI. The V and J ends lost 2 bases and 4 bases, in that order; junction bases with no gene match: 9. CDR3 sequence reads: CASSETRLAGGGRETQYF. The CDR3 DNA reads TGTGCCAGCAGTGAAACACGACTAGCGGGAGGGGGGCGAGAGACCCAGTACTTC.

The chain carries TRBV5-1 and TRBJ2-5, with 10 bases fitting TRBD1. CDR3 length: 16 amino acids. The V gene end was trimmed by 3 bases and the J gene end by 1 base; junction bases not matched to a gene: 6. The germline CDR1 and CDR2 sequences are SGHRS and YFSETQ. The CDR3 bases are TGCGCCAGCAGCTGGCTGGACAGGGGGATCCAAGAGACCCAGTACTTC. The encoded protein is CASSWLDRGIQETQYF.

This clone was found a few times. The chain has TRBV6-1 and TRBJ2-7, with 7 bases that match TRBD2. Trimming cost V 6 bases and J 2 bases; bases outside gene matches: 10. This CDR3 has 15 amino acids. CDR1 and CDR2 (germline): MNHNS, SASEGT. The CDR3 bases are TGTGCCAGCAGAAGCGCCGGGACTAACCCCTACGAGCAGTACTTC. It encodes CASRSAGTNPYEQYF.

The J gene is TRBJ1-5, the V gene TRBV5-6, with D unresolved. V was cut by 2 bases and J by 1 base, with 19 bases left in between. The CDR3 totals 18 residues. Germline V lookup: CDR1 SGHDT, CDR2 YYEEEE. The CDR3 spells CASSFGRSRVGSNQPQHF. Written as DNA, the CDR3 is TGTGCCAGCAGCTTTGGCCGCTCGAGGGTAGGGAGCAATCAGCCCCAGCATTTT.

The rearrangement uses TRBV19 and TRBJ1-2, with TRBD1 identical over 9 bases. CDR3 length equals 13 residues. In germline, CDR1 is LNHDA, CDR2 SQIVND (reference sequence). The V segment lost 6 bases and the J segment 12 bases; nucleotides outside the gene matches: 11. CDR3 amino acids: CASRRAGQGRDTF. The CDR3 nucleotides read TGTGCCAGTAGACGTGCGGGACAGGGTCGCGACACCTTC.

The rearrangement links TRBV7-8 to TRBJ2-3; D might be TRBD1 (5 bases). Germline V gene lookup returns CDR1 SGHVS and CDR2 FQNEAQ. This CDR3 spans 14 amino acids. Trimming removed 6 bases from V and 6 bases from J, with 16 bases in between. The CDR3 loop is CASSFSQGADTQYF. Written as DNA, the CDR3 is TGTGCCAGCAGTTTTAGCCAGGGCGCGGATACGCAGTATTTT.

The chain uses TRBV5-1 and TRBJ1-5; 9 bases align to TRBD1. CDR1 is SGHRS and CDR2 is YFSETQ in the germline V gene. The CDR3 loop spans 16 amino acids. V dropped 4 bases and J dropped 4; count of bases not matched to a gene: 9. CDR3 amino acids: CASSLGVGQGNQPQHF. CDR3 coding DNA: TGCGCCAGCAGCCTTGGTGTCGGACAGGGGAATCAGCCCCAGCATTTT.

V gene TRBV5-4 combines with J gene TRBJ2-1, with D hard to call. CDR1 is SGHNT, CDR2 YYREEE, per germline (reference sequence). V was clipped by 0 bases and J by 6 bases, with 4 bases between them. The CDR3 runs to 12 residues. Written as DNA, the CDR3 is TGTGCCAGCAGCTTGGGACGCAATGAGCAGTTCTTC. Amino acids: CASSLGRNEQFF. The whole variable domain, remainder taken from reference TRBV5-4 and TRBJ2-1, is ETGVTQSPTHLIKTRGQQVTLRCSSQSGHNTVSWYQQALGQGPQFIFQYYREEENGRGNFPPRFSGLQFPNYSSELNVNALELDDSALYLCASSLGRNEQFFGPGTRLTVL.

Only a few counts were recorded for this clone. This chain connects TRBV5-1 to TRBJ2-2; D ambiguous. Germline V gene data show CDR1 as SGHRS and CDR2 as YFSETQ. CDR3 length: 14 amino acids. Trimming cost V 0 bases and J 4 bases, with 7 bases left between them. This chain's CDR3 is CASSLAVGTGELFF. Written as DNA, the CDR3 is TGCGCCAGCAGCTTGGCCGTGGGCACCGGGGAGCTGTTTTTT. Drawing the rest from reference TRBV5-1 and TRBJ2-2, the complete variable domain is KAGVTQTPRYLIKTRGQQVTLSCSPISGHRSVSWYQQTPGQGLQFLFEYFSETQRNKGNFPGRFSGRQFSNSRSEMNVSTLELGDSALYLCASSLAVGTGELFFGEGSRLTVL.

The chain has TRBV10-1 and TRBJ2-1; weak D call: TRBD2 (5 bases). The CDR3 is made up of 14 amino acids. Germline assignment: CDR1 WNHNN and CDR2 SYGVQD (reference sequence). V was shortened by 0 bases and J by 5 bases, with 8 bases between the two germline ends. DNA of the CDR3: TGCGCCAGCAGTGAGTCGGGAGTGAACAATGAGCAGTTCTTC. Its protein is CASSESGVNNEQFF.

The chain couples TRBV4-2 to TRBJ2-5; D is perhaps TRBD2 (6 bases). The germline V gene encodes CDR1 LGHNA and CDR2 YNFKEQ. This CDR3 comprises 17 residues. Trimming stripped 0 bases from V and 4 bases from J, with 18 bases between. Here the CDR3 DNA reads TGTGCCAGCAGCCAAGATCTAATAACGGGAGAGCCAGAGACCCAGTACTTC. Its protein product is CASSQDLITGEPETQYF.

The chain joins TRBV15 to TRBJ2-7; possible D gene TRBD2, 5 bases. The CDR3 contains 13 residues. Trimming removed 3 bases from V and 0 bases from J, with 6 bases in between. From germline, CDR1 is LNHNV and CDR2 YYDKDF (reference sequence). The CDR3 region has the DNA TGTGCCACCAGCAGCGGGATCTCCTACGAGCAGTACTTC. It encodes CATSSGISYEQYF.

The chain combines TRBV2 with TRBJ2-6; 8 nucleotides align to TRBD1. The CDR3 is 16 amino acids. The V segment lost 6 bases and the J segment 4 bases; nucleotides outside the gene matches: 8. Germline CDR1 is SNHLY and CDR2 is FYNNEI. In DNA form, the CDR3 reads TGTGCCAGCAGGATGAGGCAGGGGGCCGGGGCCAACGTCCTGACTTTC. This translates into CASRMRQGAGANVLTF.

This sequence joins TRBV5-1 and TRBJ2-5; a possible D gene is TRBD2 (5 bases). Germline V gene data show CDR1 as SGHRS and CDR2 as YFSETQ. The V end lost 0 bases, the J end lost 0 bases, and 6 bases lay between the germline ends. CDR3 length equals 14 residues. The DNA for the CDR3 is TGCGCCAGCAGCTTGGGGGAGTACCAAGAGACCCAGTACTTC. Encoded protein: CASSLGEYQETQYF. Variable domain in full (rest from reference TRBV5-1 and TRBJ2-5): KAGVTQTPRYLIKTRGQQVTLSCSPISGHRSVSWYQQTPGQGLQFLFEYFSETQRNKGNFPGRFSGRQFSNSRSEMNVSTLELGDSALYLCASSLGEYQETQYFGPGTRLLVL.